In this sample, the clone carrying this T cell receptor beta chain turned up a few times. Its cognate antigen is unknown. This sample was included in a study of human T cells and chemical hapten exposure. This sample's time point: patch test 2, 6 weeks after DPC sensitization. Treatment described: therapeutic diphenylcyclopropenone sensitization with weekly scalp DPC. This CDR3 has 15 residues. The germline V and J ends were trimmed by 5 bases and 0 bases, with 11 bases remaining between them. The study, taken as a whole, reports: The study found expanded TCRs formed significantly more large CDR3 similarity clusters than controls.

TCRdb ran MiXCR on the RACE reads and lists one entry per CDR3 protein. The table has more than 85,000 distinct CDR3 sequences, about a tenth seen once. Sequenced material: whole blood, taken in connection with sensitization to the hapten diphenylcyclopropenone (DPC). This chain uses TRBV12-3 or TRBV12-4 with TRBJ1-5; perhaps TRBD1 as D (6 bases). The receptor comes from a woman aged 35 to 49 with alopecia areata. Some clones in this sample may be carry-over from other donors' samples. CDR3 DNA: TGTGCCAGCAGTCTCACAGGGACTAGCAATCAGCCCCAGCATTTT. It encodes CASSLTGTSNQPQHF.